This T cell receptor beta chain was profiled in a study of cytomegalovirus exposure and HLA in healthy donors. Primers: 60 Vbeta forward and 13 Jbeta reverse. Sequenced by immunoSEQ multiplex PCR; TCRdb stores in-frame clones only, minus some. Of 250,000 or so clones listed, around 90% are singletons. Germline CDR1 reads MDHEN; CDR2 reads SYDVKM. There are 12 residues in the CDR3. Trimming removed 5 bases from V and 8 bases from J; junction bases left unmatched: 5. This receptor was taken from a girl aged 2 to 10 in good health and CMV-seronegative. This rearrangement joins TRBV28 to TRBJ1-1; 7 bases map to TRBD1. Material: PBMCs. The CDR3 loop is CASSRPTGEAFF. In DNA, the CDR3 is TGTGCCAGCAGTCGTCCGACAGGGGAAGCTTTCTTT.